This T cell receptor (beta chain) was captured in a study of T-cell reconstitution after alpha-beta-depleted transplantation in children. Researchers prepared the TCRbeta library using unique molecular identifiers, the study reports. TCRdb passed the PCR reads through MiXCR, listing each CDR3 protein once. The data show 7,500 to 8,500 distinct CDR3 sequences, about 30% seen once. Germline V CDR1 and CDR2: SGHAT, FQNNGV. The CDR3 is made up of 15 amino acids. V was cut by 5 bases and J by 2 bases, with 14 bases left in between. By its share, this clonotype is medium-sized. The sample here was peripheral blood, taken 60 days after TCRalphabeta/CD19-depleted stem cell transplant. The chain couples TRBV11-2 to TRBJ2-3; the D gene could be TRBD1 or TRBD2 (5 bases each). This clonotype originated in a boy younger than two who had a stem cell transplant for SCID, so the T cells may come from the graft donor. The CDR3 loop reads CASSPRDGLTDTQYF. CDR3 coding DNA: TGTGCCAGCAGCCCCCGGGACGGACTCACAGATACGCAGTATTTT.